This T cell receptor beta chain came from a study of regulatory T cells in long-lasting Graves disease. Overall study context: Graves' patients (newly diagnosed) had been on antithyroid drugs under 3 months.

This clonotype was seen only a few times. Antigen unknown. Sample time point: newly diagnosed GD, antithyroid drugs for less than 3 months. Isolated PBMC RNA provided the starting material for the TCR library. One endocrinology department in Xi'an, China, was where patients came from. General study findings and limits: TRBV28, TRBJ1-2 and TRBJ2-5 were segments that persistent disease favored. A greater number of public clonotypes (more than 2,500) was shared by persistent patients than by new patients (around 960).

Building the TCR beta libraries relied on iRepertoire HTBI primers, and CDR3 regions underwent Arm-PCR. One entry per CDR3 protein, called by TCRdb with MiXCR from the multiplex PCR reads. The sample comprises hundreds of thousands of distinct CDR3 sequences, more than 15% of which are singletons, and roughly 35% rests with the top ten. The junction had 2 bases not matched to a gene; V was cut back by 6 bases and J by 0 bases. This CDR3 comprises 13 residues. The germline V gene has CDR1 SQVTM and CDR2 ANQGSEA. The chain has TRBV29-1 and TRBJ2-3, with TRBD2 matching over 8 bases. Here the sequenced sample was peripheral blood mononuclear cells (PBMCs), taken at new diagnosis, from a patient treated with antithyroid drugs. This receptor was taken from a female donor with Graves disease. The CDR3 coding sequence is TGCAGCGTCGAGCGGGAGAGCACAGATACGCAGTATTTT. Protein: CSVERESTDTQYF.